This TCR beta chain is drawn from a study of blood T cell repertoires in COVID-19. Study-level background: The United States, Italy and Spain provided the acute and convalescent COVID-19 samples.

Sequenced by immunoSEQ multiplex PCR; TCRdb stores in-frame clones only, minus some. Of about 260,000 clones detected, approximately 86% appear once; the ten largest clones hold roughly 1.8%. The CDR3 consists of 19 residues. Germline trimming cut 4 bases from V and 0 bases from J; bases unmatched to any gene: 13. Germline CDR1 SGHDT, CDR2 YYEEEE. This TCR was recovered from a man aged 25 to 40 with active or convalescent COVID-19. Sequenced material: peripheral blood. The J gene is TRBJ2-6, the V gene TRBV5-6; TRBD1 agrees at 7 bases. This CDR3 reads CASSLTKRTGYSGANVLTF. The DNA for the CDR3 is TGTGCCAGCAGCCTCACTAAACGGACAGGATACTCTGGGGCCAACGTCCTGACTTTC.